The 24 T cell receptor beta chains below come from one sample, sequenced in a study of response to subunit inactivated influenza vaccine. TCRdb independently ran MiXCR on the RT-PCR reads; one entry per CDR3 protein. The sample has around 760,000 distinct CDR3 sequences, over 11% seen once. Here the sequenced sample was PBMCs from blood, taken 14 days before vaccination. The receptors come from a man aged 50-60 years who received an inactivated influenza vaccine.

There are a few counts of this clonotype. The rearrangement uses TRBV6-6 and TRBJ2-3; perhaps TRBD1 as D (6 bases). V shed 5 bases and J shed 2 bases, with 8 bases lying between them. CDR3 length equals 13 residues. CDR1 and CDR2 from the germline V gene are MNHNY and SVGAGI (reference sequence). CDR3 nucleotide sequence: TGTGCCAGCAGTCGGGGACACACAGATACGCAGTATTTT. Its translation: CASSRGHTDTQYF.

The rearrangement joins TRBV7-9 to TRBJ2-6; D is ambiguous. Per the germline V gene, CDR1 is SEHNR and CDR2 is FQNEAQ (reference sequence). V shed 5 bases and J shed 8 bases, with 13 bases lying between them. The CDR3 consists of 14 residues. CDR3 residues: CASSPPRVSNVLTF. The DNA of the CDR3 is TGTGCCAGCAGCCCCCCCCGGGTCTCCAACGTCCTGACTTTC.

This clonotype came up many times. This chain connects TRBV5-1 to TRBJ2-1, with D unclear. From germline, CDR1 is SGHRS and CDR2 YFSETQ. Trimming took off 4 bases at V and 7 bases at J, with 12 bases between the two ends. CDR3 size: 13 residues. The CDR3 protein is CASSPSRANEQFF. In DNA form, the CDR3 reads TGCGCCAGCAGCCCTTCGCGCGCGAATGAGCAGTTCTTC.

This clonotype came up a few times. The V gene is TRBV4-2, the J gene TRBJ2-2; D unclear. This CDR3 comprises 9 residues. Germline V CDR1 and CDR2: LGHNA, YNFKEQ. CDR3 bases: TGTGCGAACACCGGGGAGCTGTTTTTT. This encodes CANTGELFF.

The chain uses TRBV4-2 and TRBJ2-1, with D possibly matching TRBD1 (7 bases). The length of the CDR3 is 16 residues. CDR1 LGHNA and CDR2 YNFKEQ come from the germline V gene. Between the trimmed V and J ends, which lost 6 bases and 7 bases, there was a span of 22 bases. CDR3 sequence: CASSPGGGGRHNEQFF. The CDR3 nucleotides read TGTGCCAGCAGTCCAGGGGGTGGGGGGCGTCATAATGAGCAGTTCTTC.

This clonotype was counted between two and nine times. The rearrangement links TRBV18 to TRBJ2-5; weak D call: TRBD2 (5 bases). Germline V CDR1 and CDR2: KGHSH, LQKENI. V shed 6 bases and J shed 3 bases, with 8 bases lying between them. This CDR3 region has 12 residues. CDR3 DNA: TGTGCCAGCTCCGGACTCGAAGAGACCCAGTACTTC. Its protein product is CASSGLEETQYF.

The CDR3 DNA reads TGTGCCAGCAGCTTAGACGGGGGCGGTAGCACTGAAGCTTTCTTT. Its protein product is CASSLDGGGSTEAFF. The rearrangement joins TRBV7-2 to TRBJ1-1, with D tentatively TRBD1 (6 bases). CDR3 size: 15 residues. Trimming removed 1 base from V and 4 bases from J, with 13 bases in between. Per germline, CDR1 SGHTA and CDR2 FQGNSA.

This clonotype was picked up many times. The CDR3 reads CASSTDNSYEQYF. The CDR3, as DNA: TGCGCCAGCAGCACTGACAACTCCTACGAGCAGTACTTC. The rearrangement uses TRBV5-1 and TRBJ2-7; the D is unclear. Germline V gene data show CDR1 as SGHRS and CDR2 as YFSETQ. The CDR3 consists of 13 residues. Trimming removed 4 bases at V and 0 bases at J, with 8 bases between.

This chain uses TRBV5-1 with TRBJ2-7, with D hard to call. Trimming took off 3 bases at V and 3 bases at J, with 10 bases between the two ends. The CDR3 totals 13 residues. CDR1 is SGHRS, CDR2 YFSETQ, per germline. CDR3 sequence reads: CASSSPPRYEQYF. The CDR3 bases are TGCGCCAGCAGCTCTCCCCCCCGCTACGAGCAGTACTTC.

The rearrangement links TRBV6-1 to TRBJ1-2; TRBD1 aligns across 8 bases. V dropped 4 bases and J dropped 5; count of bases not matched to a gene: 6. This CDR3 comprises 14 residues. CDR1 is MNHNS and CDR2 is SASEGT in the germline V gene. In nucleotides, the CDR3 is TGTGCCAGCAGTGCCATGACAGGGGAGTATGGCTACACCTTC. It codes for CASSAMTGEYGYTF.

This clonotype was seen a handful of times. The gene calls are TRBV4-2 and TRBJ1-6; D is ambiguous. Germline CDR1 reads LGHNA; CDR2 reads YNFKEQ. This CDR3 spans 15 amino acids. Trimming took off 5 bases at V and 8 bases at J, with 16 bases between the two ends. Written as DNA, the CDR3 is TGTGCCAGCAGCTCACAAGGGATAGCGGATTCACCCCTCCACTTT. Translated: CASSSQGIADSPLHF.

This clonotype occurred a few times. The chain couples TRBV6-5 to TRBJ2-3, with TRBD1 matching 7 bases. Germline V gene data show CDR1 as MNHEY and CDR2 as SVGAGI. The CDR3 has 16 residues. Germline trimming cut 1 base from V and 4 bases from J; bases unmatched to any gene: 8. The CDR3 DNA is TGTGCCAGCAGTTACTTACGACAGGGAGAGGCAGATACGCAGTATTTT. This translates into CASSYLRQGEADTQYF.

V usage is TRBV6-5 and J usage is TRBJ2-2; weak D call: TRBD2 (6 bases). Germline V gene lookup returns CDR1 MNHEY and CDR2 SVGAGI. This CDR3 has 15 amino acids. The ends were cut back, 2 bases at V and 1 base at J, with 8 bases in the middle. The CDR3 region is CASSYARGNTGELFF. CDR3 coding DNA: TGTGCCAGCAGTTACGCGCGGGGGAACACCGGGGAGCTGTTTTTT.

A few counts support this clonotype. The chain carries TRBV20-1 and TRBJ2-3; the D gene is possibly TRBD1 (5 bases). Germline V gene sequence: CDR1 DFQATT, CDR2 SNEGSKA (reference sequence). V was trimmed by 0 bases and J by 1 base, leaving 11 bases between them. The CDR3 consists of 15 residues. CDR3 bases: TGCAGTGCTAGAGATCCTCGCAGGGGCACAGATACGCAGTATTTT. Protein: CSARDPRRGTDTQYF.

This clonotype showed up just a few times. In nucleotides, the CDR3 is TGCAGTCCCTCGTCGGGGCTAGTGGTAGATACGCAGTATTTT. Translation gives CSPSSGLVVDTQYF. The chain uses TRBV20-1 and TRBJ2-3, with D possibly being TRBD1 or TRBD2 (5 bases each). Looked up from germline, CDR1 is DFQATT and CDR2 is SNEGSKA (reference sequence). V was shortened by 8 bases and J by 5 bases, with 20 bases between the two germline ends. This CDR3 contains 14 residues.

V is TRBV15 and J is TRBJ2-5; D is possibly TRBD1 or TRBD2 (5 bases each). This CDR3 has 15 residues. Trimming pared 5 bases from V and 5 bases from J, leaving 18 bases between. Germline values: CDR1 LNHNV, CDR2 YYDKDF (reference sequence). The CDR3 DNA reads as TGTGCCACCAGCGAGGGACCTCGCAGGGCGGAGACCCAGTACTTC. Its protein is CATSEGPRRAETQYF.

The rearrangement links TRBV20-1 to TRBJ2-7; the D gene is possibly TRBD2 (7 bases). The germline CDR1 and CDR2 sequences are DFQATT and SNEGSKA (reference sequence). Trimming cost V 6 bases and J 1 base, with 16 bases left between them. The CDR3 is made up of 14 amino acids. DNA of the CDR3: TGCAGTGCCTACGTAGGGGGGGGGTCCTACGAGCAGTACTTC. Protein sequence: CSAYVGGGSYEQYF.

This clonotype was counted many times. This chain links TRBV7-9 with TRBJ1-2; 8 bases line up with TRBD1. V dropped 3 bases and J dropped 5; count of bases not matched to a gene: 8. The germline V gene has CDR1 SEHNR and CDR2 FQNEAQ (reference sequence). The CDR3 runs 15 residues. The CDR3 spells CASSLETGAGYGYTF. The DNA of the CDR3 is TGTGCCAGCAGCTTGGAGACAGGGGCAGGGTATGGCTACACCTTC.

The CDR3 DNA follows: TGTGCCAGCATCAAGACTAGCAACTACAATGAGCAGTTCTTC. This translates into CASIKTSNYNEQFF. V and J are TRBV12-3 or TRBV12-4 and TRBJ2-1; TRBD2 aligns across 7 bases. V was clipped by 7 bases and J by 3 bases; unmatched bases: 6. This CDR3 region has 14 residues.

This clonotype was seen more than once but under ten times. The rearrangement uses TRBV5-8 and TRBJ1-1, with 8 bases identical to TRBD1. V shed 4 bases and J 2 bases; nucleotides not matched to a gene: 4. CDR1 SGHTS and CDR2 YDEGEE come from the germline V gene. The CDR3 is made up of 14 amino acids. This CDR3 is CASSHRGSNTEAFF. For the CDR3, the DNA is TGTGCCAGCAGCCACAGGGGGAGCAACACTGAAGCTTTCTTT.

This clonotype was counted ten times or more. The chain is built from TRBV15 and TRBJ2-5, with 10 bases that match TRBD1. Germline CDR1 and CDR2: LNHNV and YYDKDF (reference sequence). This CDR3 has 17 residues. Trimming cost V 1 base and J 2 bases; bases outside gene matches: 7. The chain's CDR3 is CATSRGADRGAQETQYF. The CDR3 DNA follows: TGTGCCACCAGCAGAGGCGCGGACAGGGGGGCTCAAGAGACCCAGTACTTC.

In its sample, this clonotype was seen many times. The rearrangement uses TRBV12-3 or TRBV12-4 and TRBJ2-1, with D uncertain. The CDR3 consists of 12 residues. Trimming left V 6 bases short and J 8 bases short, with 11 bases between. The CDR3 region has the DNA TGTGCCAGCAGCACCCGACGGGATGAGCAGTTCTTC. Translating it yields CASSTRRDEQFF.

This clonotype was recorded a few times. For the CDR3, the DNA is TGCGCCAGCAGAGAGACGACAGGGGGCGTGGAGACCCAGTACTTC. This codes for CASRETTGGVETQYF. The V and J genes are TRBV5-1 and TRBJ2-5; 10 nucleotides match TRBD1. V lost 5 bases and J lost 5; bases outside the gene matches: 9. Germline CDR1 is SGHRS and CDR2 is YFSETQ. There are 15 residues in the CDR3.

At least ten counts were recorded for this clonotype. V is TRBV12-3 or TRBV12-4 and J is TRBJ1-3; unclear D gene. The CDR3 totals 14 residues. Between the trimmed V and J ends, which lost 3 bases and 0 bases, there was a span of 6 bases. CDR3 nucleotide sequence: TGTGCCAGCAGTTTTGGCAGCTCTGGAAACACCATATATTTT. Translating it yields CASSFGSSGNTIYF.